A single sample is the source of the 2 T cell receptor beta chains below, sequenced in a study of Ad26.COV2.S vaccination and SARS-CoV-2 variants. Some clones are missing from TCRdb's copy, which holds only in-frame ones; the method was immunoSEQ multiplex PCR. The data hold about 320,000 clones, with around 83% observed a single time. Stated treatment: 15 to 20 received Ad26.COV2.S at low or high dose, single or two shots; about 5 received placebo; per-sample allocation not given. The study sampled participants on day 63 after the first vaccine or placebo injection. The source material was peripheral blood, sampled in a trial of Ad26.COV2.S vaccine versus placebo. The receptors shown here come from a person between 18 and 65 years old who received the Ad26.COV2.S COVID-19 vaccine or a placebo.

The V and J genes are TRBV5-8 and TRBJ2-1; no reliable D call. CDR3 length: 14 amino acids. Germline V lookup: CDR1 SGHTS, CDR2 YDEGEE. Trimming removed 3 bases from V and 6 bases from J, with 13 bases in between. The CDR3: CASSSIYKGNEQFF. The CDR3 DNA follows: TGTGCCAGCAGCTCTATATACAAAGGCAATGAGCAGTTCTTC.

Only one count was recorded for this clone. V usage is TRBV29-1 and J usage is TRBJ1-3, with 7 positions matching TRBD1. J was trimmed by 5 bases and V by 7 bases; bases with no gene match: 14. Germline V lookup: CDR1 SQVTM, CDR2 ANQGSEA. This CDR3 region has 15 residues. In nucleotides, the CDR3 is TGCAGCGGCAAATCCCGACAGGGACCGAGAAACACCATATATTTT. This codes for CSGKSRQGPRNTIYF.